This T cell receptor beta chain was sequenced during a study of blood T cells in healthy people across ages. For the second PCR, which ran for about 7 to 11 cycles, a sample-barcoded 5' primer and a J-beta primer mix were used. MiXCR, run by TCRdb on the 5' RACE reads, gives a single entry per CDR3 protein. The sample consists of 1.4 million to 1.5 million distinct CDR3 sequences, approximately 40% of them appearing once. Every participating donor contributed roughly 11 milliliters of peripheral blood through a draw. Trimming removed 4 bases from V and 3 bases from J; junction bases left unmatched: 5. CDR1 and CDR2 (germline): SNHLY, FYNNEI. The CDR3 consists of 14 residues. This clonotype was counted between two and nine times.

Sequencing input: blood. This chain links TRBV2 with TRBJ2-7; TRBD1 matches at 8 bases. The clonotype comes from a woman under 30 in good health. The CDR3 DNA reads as TGTGCCAGCAGTGGGCAGGGGGCTTACTACGAGCAGTACTTC. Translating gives CASSGQGAYYEQYF. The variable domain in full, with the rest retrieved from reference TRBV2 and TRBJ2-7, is EPEVTQTPSHQVTQMGQEVILRCVPISNHLYFYWYRQILGQKVEFLVSFYNNEISEKSEIFDDQFSVERPDGSNFTLKIRSTKLEDSAMYFCASSGQGAYYEQYFGPGTRLTVT.